This T cell receptor beta chain was found in a study of cytomegalovirus exposure and HLA in healthy donors. Looking at the study overall: An early data release held some 85 million unique TCRs from HLA-typed donors.

Vbeta (60) and Jbeta (13) primers were used in the PCR. Sequencing used immunoSEQ multiplex PCR; TCRdb keeps in-frame clones, though not all of them. The data contain roughly 74,000 clones, about 79% of them singletons. This clone came up once. As yet, its antigen is unknown. Study-wide findings and caveats: Among the CMV-associated chains, a few were confirmed in vitro as specific for CMV antigens.

The clonotype was recovered from a man aged 35 to 55 in good health and CMV-seronegative. The source material was PBMCs.

CDR3: CASSARSVQASSPLHF. The DNA for the CDR3 is TGTGCCAGCAGCGCCCGATCTGTCCAAGCAAGTTCACCCCTCCACTTT. The V call is TRBV7-6, the J call TRBJ1-6, with D hard to call. This CDR3 has 16 amino acids. V lost 5 bases to trimming and J lost 9 bases, with 20 bases between them. CDR1 and CDR2 from the germline V gene are SGHVS and FNYEAQ.